A selection of T cell receptor beta chains follows, all from one sample in a study of OX40 agonist ivuxolimab in advanced cancers. The protocol was immunoSEQ multiplex PCR, while the TCRdb copy is restricted to in-frame clones and leaves out a portion. The top ten hold about 0.6% of the sample, which has 65,000 to 90,000 clones, approximately 85% seen once. Sequencing was performed on CD4+ or CD8+ T cells sorted from blood, taken in a trial of the OX40 agonist ivuxolimab. All receptors come from an adult with an advanced solid tumor such as melanoma, head and neck, liver or kidney cancer. Both conserved end residues are part of each CDR3. A D gene is named only where the DNA matches it firmly. Rows give clone size only sometimes, using once, few, many, or a class for an expanded clone.

J,D,size,V,CDR3,DNA
TRBJ2-7,NA,NA,TRBV19,CASSIRAEQYF,TGTGCCAGTAGTATCCGGGCAGAGCAGTACTTC
TRBJ2-7,NA,NA,TRBV5-1,CASSPRRAGTYEQYF,TGCGCCAGCAGCCCCCGTAGGGCAGGGACGTACGAGCAGTACTTC
TRBJ2-3,NA,NA,TRBV5-1,CASSLGDSTDTQYF,TGCGCCAGCAGCTTGGGGGATAGCACAGATACGCAGTATTTT
TRBJ2-7,TRBD2,many,TRBV11-2,CASSSLQGRGAYEQYF,TGTGCCAGCAGCTCGCTCCAGGGGCGGGGGGCCTACGAGCAGTACTTC
TRBJ2-3,NA,few,TRBV7-2,CASSSEVAPDTQYF,TGTGCCAGCAGCTCGGAGGTGGCCCCAGATACGCAGTATTTT
TRBJ2-5,TRBD2,NA,TRBV4-1,CASSHLAGGPGETQYF,TGCGCCAGCAGCCACCTAGCGGGGGGGCCAGGAGAGACCCAGTACTTC
TRBJ1-5,NA,once,TRBV11-2,CASSLTPAQPQHF,TGTGCCAGCAGCTTAACCCCAGCTCAGCCCCAGCATTTT
TRBJ1-5,NA,NA,TRBV19,CASSSDWGNQPQHF,TGTGCCAGTAGCTCCGACTGGGGCAATCAGCCCCAGCATTTT
TRBJ1-3,TRBD1,once,TRBV19,CASSPTGGMSSGNTIYF,TGTGCCAGTAGTCCGACAGGGGGGATGAGCTCTGGAAACACCATATATTTT
TRBJ1-5,TRBD1,NA,TRBV4-1,CVSSPPGQLSNQPQHF,TGCGTCAGCAGTCCTCCGGGACAGCTTAGCAATCAGCCCCAGCATTTT
TRBJ1-5,NA,NA,TRBV18,CASSRVEDQPQHF,TGTGCCAGCTCACGAGTAGAAGATCAGCCCCAGCATTTT
TRBJ2-3,NA,NA,TRBV4-2,CASSQEGLRGSGADTQYF,TGTGCCAGCAGCCAAGAGGGACTTCGGGGTAGCGGTGCAGATACGCAGTATTTT
TRBJ2-7,TRBD1,NA,TRBV5-8,CASSHRDRPYEQYF,TGTGCCAGCAGTCACCGGGACAGGCCCTACGAGCAGTACTTC
TRBJ2-1,TRBD2,NA,TRBV7-9,CASSLVGGLEQFF,TGTGCCAGCAGCTTAGTGGGAGGGCTGGAGCAGTTCTTC
TRBJ2-2,NA,NA,TRBV9,CASTFQDNTGELFF,TGTGCCAGCACGTTCCAGGACAACACCGGGGAGCTGTTTTTT
TRBJ2-7,NA,NA,TRBV6-1,CASSEGGTTYEQYF,TGTGCCAGCAGTGAGGGTGGAACCACCTACGAGCAGTACTTC
TRBJ1-5,NA,few,TRBV6-1,CASSETGPSYVSQPQHF,TGTGCCAGCAGTGAAACAGGGCCCTCTTATGTAAGTCAGCCCCAGCATTTT
TRBJ2-5,NA,NA,TRBV4-1,CASSQGRIQETQYF,TGCGCCAGCAGCCAAGGACGGATCCAAGAGACCCAGTACTTC
TRBJ1-1,NA,NA,TRBV6-1,CASSAPFGGRNTEAFF,TGTGCCAGCAGTGCACCCTTTGGGGGGCGGAACACTGAAGCTTTCTTT
TRBJ1-6,NA,once,TRBV19,CASTDQYSYNSPLHF,TGTGCCAGTACCGATCAGTACTCCTATAATTCACCCCTCCACTTT
TRBJ2-3,TRBD1,NA,TRBV5-1,CASSLVRTGMWYF,TGCGCCAGCAGCTTGGTGAGGACAGGGATGTGGTATTTT
TRBJ2-2,NA,NA,TRBV5-5,CASSLRGQNTGELFF,TGTGCCAGCAGCTTGAGAGGACAAAACACCGGGGAGCTGTTTTTT
TRBJ2-5,NA,NA,TRBV4-2,CASSPLDREETQYF,TGTGCCAGCAGCCCCTTGGACAGAGAAGAGACCCAGTACTTC
TRBJ1-4,NA,NA,TRBV30,CVWRKTGTTNEKLFF,TGTGTCTGGAGGAAAACAGGGACCACTAATGAAAAACTGTTTTTT
TRBJ2-7,TRBD1,NA,TRBV14,CASSHQVGTASYEQYF,TGTGCCAGCAGCCATCAGGTGGGGACAGCCTCCTACGAGCAGTACTTC
TRBJ1-3,NA,NA,TRBV19,CASTKGRTASGNTIYF,TGTGCCAGTACCAAAGGAAGGACGGCCTCTGGAAACACCATATATTTT
TRBJ2-5,TRBD2,NA,TRBV30,CAWRAVAGAEYF,TGTGCCTGGAGGGCTGTAGCGGGGGCGGAGTACTTC
TRBJ1-2,NA,NA,TRBV6-6,CASRRGGTDPYGYTF,TGTGCCAGCAGACGAGGGGGTACAGATCCCTATGGCTACACCTTC
TRBJ1-2,TRBD1,NA,TRBV5-1,CASSLGQGEGYTF,TGCGCCAGCAGCTTGGGACAGGGGGAAGGCTACACCTTC
TRBJ2-7,TRBD1,NA,TRBV7-9,CASSEGIRGLNEQYF,TGTGCCAGCAGCGAGGGGATCAGGGGGCTGAACGAGCAGTACTTC
TRBJ2-3,NA,NA,TRBV2,CAIRGMKGGAPDTQYF,TGTGCCATCCGGGGAATGAAGGGGGGGGCCCCAGATACGCAGTATTTT
TRBJ2-3,NA,NA,TRBV5-4,CASSQRLSPFTDTQYF,TGTGCCAGCAGCCAGCGGCTCTCGCCTTTCACAGATACGCAGTATTTT
TRBJ1-4,NA,once,TRBV11-2,CASSLGGGEKLFF,TGTGCCAGCAGCCTAGGGGGTGGTGAAAAACTGTTTTTT
TRBJ2-6,NA,once,TRBV4-2,CASSKGAGASGANVLTF,TGTGCCAGCAGCAAAGGGGCGGGGGCCTCTGGGGCCAACGTCCTGACTTTC
TRBJ1-6,NA,NA,TRBV14,CASSQGWGGGSSNSPLHF,TGTGCCAGCAGCCAAGGGTGGGGGGGTGGTTCTTCTAATTCACCCCTCCACTTT
TRBJ2-7,NA,NA,TRBV6-5,CASSRVGGYEQYF,TGTGCCAGCAGTCGCGTAGGAGGGTACGAGCAGTACTTC
TRBJ1-5,NA,NA,TRBV4-1,CASSQELYSNQPQHF,TGCGCCAGCAGCCAGGAGCTCTATAGCAATCAGCCCCAGCATTTT
TRBJ2-1,NA,NA,TRBV4-3,CASSQDSYNEQFF,TGCGCCAGCAGCCAAGACAGCTACAATGAGCAGTTCTTC
TRBJ1-6,NA,NA,TRBV5-4,CASSTRTAGNSPLHF,TGTGCCAGCAGCACCCGGACTGCCGGGAACTCACCCCTCCACTTT
TRBJ1-2,NA,few,TRBV4-2,CASSQPTEDYGYTF,TGTGCCAGCAGCCAGCCGACAGAAGACTATGGCTACACCTTC
TRBJ2-1,NA,once,TRBV5-8,CASSLAGLNNEQFF,TGTGCCAGCAGCTTGGCGGGGCTGAACAATGAGCAGTTCTTC
TRBJ2-7,TRBD2,NA,TRBV9,CASSPTRAGGGEQYF,TGTGCCAGCAGCCCTACCCGGGCGGGGGGTGGAGAGCAGTACTTC